Below, 5 T cell receptor beta chains from the same sample are listed, as sequenced in a study of blood T cells in healthy people across ages. PCR was performed a second time for about 6 to 12 cycles using a sample-barcoded 5' primer and a J-beta primer mix. One entry per CDR3 protein results from TCRdb running MiXCR on the 5' RACE reads. The sample holds 1.5 million to 2 million distinct CDR3 sequences, about 50% seen once. The specimen sequenced was blood. All receptors come from a woman aged 40 to 49 in good health.

This sequence joins TRBV11-2 and TRBJ2-7; 8 bases agree with TRBD1. Gene TRBJ2-5 matches the end of the DNA better, so the J call may be wrong. Germline CDR1 and CDR2: SGHAT and FQNNGV. The CDR3 has 14 residues. The CDR3 spells CASSSRTGHETQYF. CDR3 sequence (DNA): TGTGCCAGCAGCTCTAGGACAGGGCATGAGACCCAGTACTTC.

This clonotype has a single count. The chain carries TRBV4-1 and TRBJ1-2; D call uncertain. The CDR3 has 18 residues. Germline-derived CDR1 and CDR2 are MGHRA and YSYEKL. Trimming removed 1 base from V and 0 bases from J, with 18 bases in between. CDR3 sequence (DNA): TGCGCCAGCAGCCAAGCCGGCCTACAGAGTCCTACTAACTATGGCTACACCTTC. Protein sequence: CASSQAGLQSPTNYGYTF.

The CDR3 here is CASSLVVIAGVAQFF. The CDR3, as DNA: TGTGCCAGCAGCTTAGTCGTAATAGCAGGGGTGGCGCAGTTCTTC. The genes are TRBV7-2 and TRBJ2-1, with a tentative D call TRBD1 (6 bases). Germline V lookup: CDR1 SGHTA, CDR2 FQGNSA. Trimming pared 1 base from V and 12 bases from J, leaving 19 bases between. CDR3 length: 15 residues.

This clonotype was detected a few times. The V gene is TRBV6-5, the J gene TRBJ2-7; D is ambiguous. Trimming removed 2 bases from V and 0 bases from J, with 11 bases in between. The germline gives CDR1 MNHEY, CDR2 SVGAGI. The length of the CDR3 is 15 residues. CDR3 DNA sequence: TGTGCCAGCAGTTACACTCCTGACCCCTCCTACGAGCAGTACTTC. Translated, it gives CASSYTPDPSYEQYF.

For this clonotype: A read error may produce the germline difference seen at one junction end. This chain uses TRBV6-2 or TRBV6-3 with TRBJ2-1, with TRBD2 as a possible D gene (6 bases). CDR1 is MNHEY and CDR2 is SVGEGT in the germline V gene. The CDR3 sequence is 16 residues long. The CDR3 nucleotides are TGTGCCAGCAGTAAAGAAATCGGGAGCTCCTACGATGAGCAGTTCTTC. This sequence encodes CASSKEIGSSYDEQFF.